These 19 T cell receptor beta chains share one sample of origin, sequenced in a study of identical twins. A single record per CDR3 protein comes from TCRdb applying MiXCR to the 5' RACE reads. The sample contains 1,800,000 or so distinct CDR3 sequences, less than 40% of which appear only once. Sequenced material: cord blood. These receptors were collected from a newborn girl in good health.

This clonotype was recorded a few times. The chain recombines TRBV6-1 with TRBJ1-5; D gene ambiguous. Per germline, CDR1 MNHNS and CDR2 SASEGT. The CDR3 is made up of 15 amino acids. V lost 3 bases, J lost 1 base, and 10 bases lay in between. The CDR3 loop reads CASSDRGLSNQPQHF. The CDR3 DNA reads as TGTGCCAGCAGTGATCGAGGGTTGAGCAATCAGCCCCAGCATTTT.

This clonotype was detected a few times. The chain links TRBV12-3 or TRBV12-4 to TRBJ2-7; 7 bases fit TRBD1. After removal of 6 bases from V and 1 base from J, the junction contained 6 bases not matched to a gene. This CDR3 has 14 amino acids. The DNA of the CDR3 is TGTGCCAGCAGCCACAGGGGTTCTTCCTACGAGCAGTACTTC. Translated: CASSHRGSSYEQYF.

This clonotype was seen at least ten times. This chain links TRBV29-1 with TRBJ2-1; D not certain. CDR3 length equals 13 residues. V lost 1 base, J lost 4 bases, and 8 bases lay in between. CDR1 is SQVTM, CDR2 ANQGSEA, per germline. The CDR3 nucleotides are TGCAGCGTTGAAGTTGCCGCATACAATGAGCAGTTCTTC. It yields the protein CSVEVAAYNEQFF.

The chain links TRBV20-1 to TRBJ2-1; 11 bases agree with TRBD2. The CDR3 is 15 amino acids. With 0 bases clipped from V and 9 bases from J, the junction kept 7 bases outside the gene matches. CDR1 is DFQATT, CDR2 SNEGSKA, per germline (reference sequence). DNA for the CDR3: TGCAGTGCTAGAGATAGCGGGGGGGCCAATGGTGAGCAGTTCTTC. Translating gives CSARDSGGANGEQFF.

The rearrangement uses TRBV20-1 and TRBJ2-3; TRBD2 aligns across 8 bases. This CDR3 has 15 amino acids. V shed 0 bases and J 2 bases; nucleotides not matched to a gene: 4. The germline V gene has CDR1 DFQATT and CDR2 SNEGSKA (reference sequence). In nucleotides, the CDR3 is TGCAGTGCTAGAGATAGGACTAGCTTCACAGATACGCAGTATTTT. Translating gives CSARDRTSFTDTQYF.

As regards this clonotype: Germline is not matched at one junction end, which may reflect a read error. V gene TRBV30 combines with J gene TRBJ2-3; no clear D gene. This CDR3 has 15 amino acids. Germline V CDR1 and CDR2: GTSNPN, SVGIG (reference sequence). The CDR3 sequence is CARSLRNRVTDTQYF. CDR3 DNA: TGTGCCCGGAGCCTTAGAAATCGGGTTACAGATACGCAGTATTTT.

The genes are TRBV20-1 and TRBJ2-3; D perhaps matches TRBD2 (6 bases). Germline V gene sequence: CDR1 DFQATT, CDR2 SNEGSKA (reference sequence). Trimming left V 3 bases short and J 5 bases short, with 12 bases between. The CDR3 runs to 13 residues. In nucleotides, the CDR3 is TGCAGTGCTAGGGGCCTAGCGCGAGATACGCAGTATTTT. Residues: CSARGLARDTQYF.

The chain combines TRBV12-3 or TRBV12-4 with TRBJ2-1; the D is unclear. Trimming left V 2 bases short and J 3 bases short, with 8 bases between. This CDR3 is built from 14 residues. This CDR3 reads CASSLHLVYNEQFF. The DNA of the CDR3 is TGTGCCAGCAGTTTACACCTAGTCTACAATGAGCAGTTCTTC.

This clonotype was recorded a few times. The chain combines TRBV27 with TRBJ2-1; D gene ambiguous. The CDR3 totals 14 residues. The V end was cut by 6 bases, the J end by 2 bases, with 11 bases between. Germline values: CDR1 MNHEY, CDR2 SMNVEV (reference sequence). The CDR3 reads CASSQVRAYNEQFF. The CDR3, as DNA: TGTGCCAGCAGCCAGGTCCGGGCCTACAATGAGCAGTTCTTC.

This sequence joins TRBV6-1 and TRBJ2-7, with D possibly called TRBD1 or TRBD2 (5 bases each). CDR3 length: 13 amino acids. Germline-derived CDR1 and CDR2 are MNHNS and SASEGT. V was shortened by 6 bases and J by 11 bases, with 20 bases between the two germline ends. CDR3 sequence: CASREVVAGPEYF. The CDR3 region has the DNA TGTGCCAGCAGGGAGGTTGTAGCAGGGCCCGAGTACTTC.

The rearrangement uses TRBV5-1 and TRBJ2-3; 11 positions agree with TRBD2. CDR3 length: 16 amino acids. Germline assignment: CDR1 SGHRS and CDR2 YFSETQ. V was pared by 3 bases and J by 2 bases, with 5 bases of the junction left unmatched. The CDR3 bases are TGCGCCAGCAGCTCCAGACTAGCGGGGTACACAGATACGCAGTATTTT. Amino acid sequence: CASSSRLAGYTDTQYF. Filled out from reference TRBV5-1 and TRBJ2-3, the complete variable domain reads KAGVTQTPRYLIKTRGQQVTLSCSPISGHRSVSWYQQTPGQGLQFLFEYFSETQRNKGNFPGRFSGRQFSNSRSEMNVSTLELGDSALYLCASSSRLAGYTDTQYFGPGTRLTVL.

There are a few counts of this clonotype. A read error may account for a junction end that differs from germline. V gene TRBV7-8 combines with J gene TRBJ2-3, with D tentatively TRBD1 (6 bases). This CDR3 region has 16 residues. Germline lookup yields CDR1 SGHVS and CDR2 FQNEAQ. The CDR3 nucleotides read TGTGCCAGCAACTTACGGTTTGGGACAACCACAGATACGCAGTATTTT. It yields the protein CASNLRFGTTTDTQYF. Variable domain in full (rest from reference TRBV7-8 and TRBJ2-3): GAGVSQSPRYKVAKRGQDVALRCDPISGHVSLFWYQQALGQGPEFLTYFQNEAQLDKSGLPSDRFFAERPEGSVSTLKIQRTQQEDSAVYLCASNLRFGTTTDTQYFGPGTRLTVL.

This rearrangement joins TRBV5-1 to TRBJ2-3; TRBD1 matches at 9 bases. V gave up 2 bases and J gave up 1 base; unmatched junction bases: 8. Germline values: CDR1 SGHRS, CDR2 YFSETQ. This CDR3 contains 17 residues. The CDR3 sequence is CASSLSLWTGGTDTQYF. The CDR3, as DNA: TGCGCCAGCAGCTTATCCCTATGGACAGGGGGCACAGATACGCAGTATTTT.

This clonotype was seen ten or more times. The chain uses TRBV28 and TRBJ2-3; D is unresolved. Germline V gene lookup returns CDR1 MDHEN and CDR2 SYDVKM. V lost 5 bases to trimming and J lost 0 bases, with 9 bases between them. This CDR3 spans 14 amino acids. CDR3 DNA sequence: TGTGCCAGCAGTCGTCCCAGTAGCACAGATACGCAGTATTTT. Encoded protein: CASSRPSSTDTQYF.

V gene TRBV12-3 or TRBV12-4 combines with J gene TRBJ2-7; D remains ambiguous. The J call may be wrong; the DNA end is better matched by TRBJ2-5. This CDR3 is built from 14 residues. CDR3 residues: CASSLRRLDETQYF. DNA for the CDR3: TGTGCCAGCAGTTTAAGAAGGCTTGATGAGACCCAGTACTTC.

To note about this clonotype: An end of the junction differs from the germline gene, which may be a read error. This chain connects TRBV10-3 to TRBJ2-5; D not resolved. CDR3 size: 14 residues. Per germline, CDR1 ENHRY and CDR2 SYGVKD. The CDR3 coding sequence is TGTGCTATCAGTGAGTCTTTGCCGCAAGAGACCCAGTACTTC. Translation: CAISESLPQETQYF.

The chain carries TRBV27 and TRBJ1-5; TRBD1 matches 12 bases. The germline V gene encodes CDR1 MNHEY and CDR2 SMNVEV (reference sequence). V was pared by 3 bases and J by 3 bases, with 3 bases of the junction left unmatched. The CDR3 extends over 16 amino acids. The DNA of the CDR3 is TGTGCCAGCAGTTTTGGGGACAGGGGGCCCAATCAGCCCCAGCATTTT. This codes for CASSFGDRGPNQPQHF.

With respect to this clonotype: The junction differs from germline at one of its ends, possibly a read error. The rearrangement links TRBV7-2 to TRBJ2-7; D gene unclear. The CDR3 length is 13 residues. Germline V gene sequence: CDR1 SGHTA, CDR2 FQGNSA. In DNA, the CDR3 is TGTGCCAGCAGCCTAGGGTCCTCCCACGAGCAGTACTTC. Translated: CASSLGSSHEQYF.

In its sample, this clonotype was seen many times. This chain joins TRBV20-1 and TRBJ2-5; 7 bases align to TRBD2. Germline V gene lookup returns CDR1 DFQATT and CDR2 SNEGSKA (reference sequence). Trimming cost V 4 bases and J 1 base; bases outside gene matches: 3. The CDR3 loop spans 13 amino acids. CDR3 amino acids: CSAIRTSQETQYF. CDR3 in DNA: TGCAGTGCTATCCGGACTAGCCAAGAGACCCAGTACTTC.